The clone carrying this T cell receptor beta chain was counted between two and nine times. Its matching antigen is unknown. What was amplified from RNA transcripts were TCR beta CDR3 regions. The HTBI primer set served for first-round RT-PCR of the TCR CDR3. Via MiXCR, TCRdb re-called the multiplex PCR reads, giving one row per CDR3 protein. This table has roughly 380,000 distinct CDR3 sequences, about 15% appearing once. This CDR3 spans 18 amino acids. Germline CDR1 reads SGDLS; CDR2 reads YYNGEE. The V segment lost 0 bases and the J segment 1 base; nucleotides outside the gene matches: 6. This entry belongs to a study of T cells in Graves' hyperthyroidism and ophthalmopathy. General study results and limits: Researchers found most expanded thyroid clonotypes above 0.001 in blood as well.

Stability of Graves' hyperthyroidism was defined as absent ophthalmopathy progression within 18 months. The study excluded patients with uncontrolled infection, other autoimmune disease, pregnancy or lactation. This clonotype was sampled from a woman between 55 and 75 years old with Graves' hyperthyroidism. The sample taken for sequencing was blood. The chain joins TRBV9 to TRBJ2-5; 13 nucleotides agree with TRBD2. The CDR3 loop reads CASSVGLAGGNSQETQYF. Here the CDR3 DNA reads TGTGCCAGCAGCGTAGGACTAGCGGGAGGTAATAGCCAAGAGACCCAGTACTTC.